Following are 21 T cell receptor beta chains from one sample sequenced in a study of T cell clones after liver transplantation. The table came from immunoSEQ multiplex PCR; TCRdb's copy has only in-frame clones and leaves some out. Of some 110,000 clones in the sample, about nine tenths are singletons; the top ten hold 0.65% to 0.85%. Material: CD4+ T cells from blood, obtained 12 months after liver transplant. The receptors were gathered from a human patient who received a liver transplant. Some of these T cells may belong to the graft donor.

Note on this clone: This likely comes from a read error, as the CDR3 has no conserved phenylalanine or tryptophan at its end. The limits of the CDR3 on the DNA are not certain, so only TCRdb's listed CDR3 is given. The chain employs TRBV11-1 and TRBJ1-2. The germline V gene has CDR1 SGHAT and CDR2 FQDESV (reference sequence). The CDR3 is 13 amino acids in total, end residues counted. The CDR3 loop reads CASSLYGTAPIKP.

The V call is TRBV18, the J call TRBJ2-3, with D possibly matching TRBD2 (6 bases). The CDR3 consists of 16 residues. Trimming removed 1 base from V and 0 bases from J, with 11 bases in between. Germline V CDR1 and CDR2: KGHSH, LQKENI. The CDR3 nucleotides are TGTGCCAGCTCACCACGCGGACTAACTAGCACAGATACGCAGTATTTT. Protein sequence: CASSPRGLTSTDTQYF.

CDR3 in amino acids: CSVNEQFF. CDR3 coding DNA: TGCAGCGTTAATGAGCAGTTCTTC. The V call is TRBV29-1, the J call TRBJ2-1; D is unresolved. Per germline, CDR1 SQVTM and CDR2 ANQGSEA. The CDR3 has 8 residues. Trimming took 5 bases from V and 7 from J, leaving 0 bases between them.

The sample holds one count of this clone. V gene TRBV5-1 combines with J gene TRBJ2-7; 8 bases agree with TRBD1. J was trimmed by 5 bases and V by 3 bases; bases with no gene match: 7. CDR3 length: 14 amino acids. Germline V gene sequence: CDR1 SGHRS, CDR2 YFSETQ. CDR3 region: CASSSRQGAHEQYF. In nucleotides, the CDR3 is TGCGCCAGCAGCTCTCGGCAGGGGGCCCACGAGCAGTACTTC. Supplemented by reference TRBV5-1 and TRBJ2-7, the full variable domain reads KAGVTQTPRYLIKTRGQQVTLSCSPISGHRSVSWYQQTPGQGLQFLFEYFSETQRNKGNFPGRFSGRQFSNSRSEMNVSTLELGDSALYLCASSSRQGAHEQYFGPGTRLTVT.

This chain joins TRBV7-2 and TRBJ2-3; either TRBD1 or TRBD2 may fit D (5 bases each). V dropped 3 bases and J dropped 5 bases, with 9 bases sitting between them. CDR1 is SGHTA, CDR2 FQGNSA, per germline. CDR3 size: 13 residues. For the CDR3, the DNA is TGTGCCAGCAGCTTCACAGGAGGAGATACGCAGTATTTT. This gives the protein CASSFTGGDTQYF.

This clone occurred once. The chain has TRBV5-1 and TRBJ2-2; D not certain. From germline, CDR1 is SGHRS and CDR2 YFSETQ. The CDR3 runs 13 residues. The ends were cut back, 0 bases at V and 5 bases at J, with 5 bases in the middle. The CDR3 loop reads CASSLVPTGELFF. The CDR3 DNA sequence: TGCGCCAGCAGCTTGGTTCCGACCGGGGAGCTGTTTTTT.

The chain is built from TRBV2 and TRBJ2-7; 14 nucleotides align to TRBD2. Trimming at V came to 4 bases and at J to 9 bases, leaving 5 bases not matched to a gene. This CDR3 is 14 amino acids long. Germline-derived CDR1 and CDR2 are SNHLY and FYNNEI. For the CDR3, the DNA is TGTGCCAGCAGTGGGGGGACTAGCGGGAGTGGGCAGTACTTC. It codes for CASSGGTSGSGQYF.

The rearrangement links TRBV27 to TRBJ2-1, with D perhaps matching TRBD1 (6 bases). Germline V gene sequence: CDR1 MNHEY, CDR2 SMNVEV (reference sequence). The germline V and J ends were trimmed by 8 bases and 1 base, with 18 bases remaining between them. CDR3 length equals 16 residues. CDR3 loop: CASRGRGSGSYNEQFF. The CDR3 nucleotides read TGTGCCAGCCGTGGAAGGGGGAGTGGATCCTACAATGAGCAGTTCTTC.

This sequence joins TRBV19 and TRBJ2-7, with no clear D. Germline loops: CDR1 LNHDA, CDR2 SQIVND (reference sequence). Trimming cost V 5 bases and J 0 bases, with 14 bases left between them. The CDR3 is 15 amino acids. As DNA, the CDR3 is TGTGCCAGTAGTTCAACCGCCGGGTTCTCCTACGAGCAGTACTTC. It yields the protein CASSSTAGFSYEQYF.

The gene calls are TRBV15 and TRBJ1-1; TRBD1 aligns across 11 bases. Per the germline V gene, CDR1 is LNHNV and CDR2 is YYDKDF (reference sequence). V lost 1 base, J lost 4 bases, and 14 bases stayed unmatched. The CDR3 sequence is 19 residues long. CDR3 nucleotide sequence: TGTGCCACCAGCAGAGGTCGGGCGGGACAGGGGGTTTTGGGCACTGAAGCTTTCTTT. Translated: CATSRGRAGQGVLGTEAFF.

V usage is TRBV5-8 and J usage is TRBJ1-1, with D unclear. From germline, CDR1 is SGHTS and CDR2 YDEGEE. V was shortened by 0 bases and J by 5 bases, with 8 bases between the two germline ends. CDR3 length: 13 residues. The CDR3 sequence: CASSLVSRTEAFF. DNA of the CDR3: TGTGCCAGCAGCTTGGTATCGAGGACTGAAGCTTTCTTT.

This clone was observed a single time. The chain carries TRBV11-3 and TRBJ1-3; D not resolved. The V gene lost 3 bases and the J gene lost 8 bases, with 11 bases spanning the gap. Germline values: CDR1 SGHNT, CDR2 YENEEA. The CDR3 covers 13 residues. The CDR3 DNA follows: TGTGCCAGCAGCTTTAATCTCGGGGACACCATATATTTT. Its translation is CASSFNLGDTIYF.

The chain recombines TRBV4-3 with TRBJ2-3; D call uncertain. In germline, CDR1 is LGHNA, CDR2 YSLEER. The ends were cut back, 5 bases at V and 6 bases at J, with 15 bases in the middle. The CDR3 length is 14 residues. Written as DNA, the CDR3 is TGCGCCAGCAGCATACGGCCGCGAATTGATACGCAGTATTTT. Translating it yields CASSIRPRIDTQYF.

As regards this clone: Additional DNA sequences in this sample encode the identical CDR3. The V call is TRBV6-5, the J call TRBJ2-2, with unresolved D. Trimming removed 2 bases at V and 0 bases at J, with 7 bases between. Germline assignment: CDR1 MNHEY and CDR2 SVGAGI. This CDR3 region has 15 residues. CDR3 nucleotides: TGTGCCAGCAGTTACGGCTCCCCGAACACCGGGGAGCTGTTTTTT. Translated, it gives CASSYGSPNTGELFF.

This clone has a single count. This chain links TRBV5-1 with TRBJ2-7, with D tentatively TRBD2 (5 bases). The V end lost 0 bases, the J end lost 7 bases, and 8 bases lay between the germline ends. The CDR3 totals 12 residues. Germline V CDR1 and CDR2: SGHRS, YFSETQ. CDR3 residues: CASSLASGEQYF. DNA of the CDR3: TGCGCCAGCAGCTTGGCCTCGGGGGAGCAGTACTTC.

The chain links TRBV18 to TRBJ2-7; D perhaps matches TRBD1 (5 bases). The V and J ends lost 3 bases and 5 bases respectively, with 8 bases between them. The CDR3 sequence is 12 residues long. Germline V lookup: CDR1 KGHSH, CDR2 LQKENI. CDR3 in DNA: TGTGCCAGCTCACCCCAGGGAAACGAGCAGTACTTC. Its protein is CASSPQGNEQYF. Together with reference TRBV18 and TRBJ2-7, the CDR3 gives the full variable domain: NAGVMQNPRHLVRRRGQEARLRCSPMKGHSHVYWYRQLPEEGLKFMVYLQKENIIDESGMPKERFSAEFPKEGPSILRIQQVVRGDSAAYFCASSPQGNEQYFGPGTRLTVT.

The CDR3 DNA reads as TGTGCCAGCACCGATAGGCGTCAACAGAACACTGAAGCTTTCTTT. Amino acid sequence: CASTDRRQQNTEAFF. The chain combines TRBV6-1 with TRBJ1-1; D not resolved. Trimming pared 7 bases from V and 1 base from J, leaving 16 bases between. Germline V gene lookup returns CDR1 MNHNS and CDR2 SASEGT. There are 15 residues in the CDR3.

V usage is TRBV9 and J usage is TRBJ2-7; 10 bases are shared with TRBD2. The CDR3 runs 16 residues. The junction had 7 bases not matched to a gene; V was cut back by 4 bases and J by 0 bases. Looked up from germline, CDR1 is SGDLS and CDR2 is YYNGEE. CDR3 in DNA: TGTGCCAGCAGCCTCGTGGCTAGCGGGAGCTCCTACGAGCAGTACTTC. This codes for CASSLVASGSSYEQYF.

This clone was found once. The gene calls are TRBV5-4 and TRBJ2-7, with D perhaps TRBD1 (7 bases). The CDR3 is made up of 16 amino acids. CDR1 SGHNT and CDR2 YYREEE come from the germline V gene (reference sequence). The V gene lost 2 bases and the J gene lost 1 base, with 16 bases spanning the gap. DNA of the CDR3: TGTGCCAGCAGCTTAGGTCGACAGGGAGGTTCCTACGAGCAGTACTTC. Protein product: CASSLGRQGGSYEQYF.

V gene TRBV11-1 combines with J gene TRBJ1-1, with D perhaps matching TRBD1 (6 bases). The germline V gene has CDR1 SGHAT and CDR2 FQDESV (reference sequence). Trimming took off 5 bases at V and 1 base at J, with 8 bases between the two ends. This CDR3 comprises 13 residues. CDR3 region: CASSTDRNTEAFF. The CDR3 nucleotides are TGTGCCAGCAGCACGGACAGGAACACTGAAGCTTTCTTT.

The chain combines TRBV11-2 with TRBJ2-7; a weak D match, TRBD2 (6 bases). CDR3 length: 14 amino acids. V was pared by 5 bases and J by 4 bases, with 15 bases between. Germline values: CDR1 SGHAT, CDR2 FQNNGV. DNA for the CDR3: TGTGCCAGCAGCCCTCTGGGAGGTGTTTACGAGCAGTACTTC. This translates into CASSPLGGVYEQYF.